This T cell receptor (beta chain) came from a study of regulatory T cells in long-lasting Graves disease. This clonotype was found a few times. CDR3 regions were amplified by Arm-PCR using iRepertoire HTBI primers to build TCR beta libraries. TCRdb independently ran MiXCR on the multiplex PCR reads; one entry per CDR3 protein. The repertoire holds about 400,000 distinct CDR3 sequences, with approximately 15% as singletons. The CDR3 extends over 16 amino acids. Germline assignment: CDR1 SGDLS and CDR2 YYNGEE. The trim removed 1 base at V and 5 bases at J, leaving 7 bases unmatched. Described time point: newly diagnosed GD, antithyroid drugs for less than 3 months. The TCR library was made from RNA extracted from PBMCs. These data are also associated with another study on T cells in Graves' hyperthyroidism and ophthalmopathy.

The receptor was isolated from a woman between 35 and 50 years old with Graves disease. The sequencing used peripheral blood mononuclear cells (PBMCs), collected at new diagnosis, from a patient treated with antithyroid drugs. This chain links TRBV9 with TRBJ2-1; 9 bases align to TRBD2. For the CDR3, the DNA is TGTGCCAGCAGCGTAAATAGCGGGAGTACTGACAATGAGCAGTTCTTC. This encodes CASSVNSGSTDNEQFF.